Listed below are T cell receptor beta chains from one sample, sequenced in a study of CD8+ T cells in alopecia areata. TCRdb keeps only in-frame clones here, not all; method: immunoSEQ multiplex PCR. This table holds hundreds of thousands of clones, 58% found once. The material was CD4+ T cells sorted from blood, obtained at week 24, from a patient treated with tofacitinib. These receptors came from a human donor with alopecia areata. Each CDR3 is given with its conserved first and last residue. Fields, in order: V gene, D gene, J gene, clone size, CDR3 DNA, CDR3 protein. D genes are given only for firm matches. Some rows have no size entry. The others give once, few or many, or a class for an expanded clone.

>TRBV27|.|TRBJ2-5|.
TGTGCCAGCAAAGGTTGGGGCCAAGAGACCCAGTACTTC
CASKGWGQETQYF
>TRBV29-1|.|TRBJ2-5|.
TGCAGCGCCGTACAGGGAGGTCTTGAGACCCAGTACTTC
CSAVQGGLETQYF
>TRBV5-1|.|TRBJ1-2|.
TGCGCCAGCAGTCGGGACGGAGCTAACTATGGCTACACCTTC
CASSRDGANYGYTF
>TRBV4-3|TRBD1|TRBJ1-2|.
TGCGCCAGCAGCCGCACAGGGGGCGACTATGGCTACACCTTC
CASSRTGGDYGYTF
>TRBV10-3|.|TRBJ1-2|few
TGTGCCATCAGCGTTCAGGGCGCCGGAGCTAACTATGGCTACACCTTC
CAISVQGAGANYGYTF
>TRBV9|.|TRBJ1-1|.
TGTGCCAGCAGCGTAGTGGGGTTCGGGACTGAAGCTTTCTTT
CASSVVGFGTEAFF
>TRBV4-3|.|TRBJ2-1|.
TGCGCCAGCAGCCAAGATTCAAACAGGATCTTAAACAATGAGCAGTTCTTC
CASSQDSNRILNNEQFF
>TRBV29-1|.|TRBJ2-7|.
TGCAGCGTTGAAGCCCCTGGCGAGCAGTACTTC
CSVEAPGEQYF
>TRBV9|.|TRBJ2-1|.
TGTGCCAGCAGCGCGCGGAACCTGGCTAACAATGAGCAGTTCTTC
CASSARNLANNEQFF
>TRBV7-9|.|TRBJ2-3|.
TGTGCCAGCAGCCCTACAGGAAGCACAGATACGCAGTATTTT
CASSPTGSTDTQYF
>TRBV29-1|.|TRBJ2-2|.
TGCAGCGTTGAGGTCGGGAGGAACACCGGGGAGCTGTTTTTT
CSVEVGRNTGELFF
>TRBV11-2|.|TRBJ2-3|few
TGTGCCAGCAGAAGCATCCGGGAGAATACGCAGTATTTT
CASRSIRENTQYF
>TRBV20-1|.|TRBJ2-3|few
TGCAGTGCGCCGAAGGTGTCGGCGCAGTATTTT
CSAPKVSAQYF
>TRBV10-3|TRBD1|TRBJ2-3|.
TGTGCCATCAGAGAAGACAGGGGGGGCGATACGCAGTATTTT
CAIREDRGGDTQYF
>TRBV2|TRBD2|TRBJ2-3|.
TGTGCCAGCAGTGGAGCGGGGGGGAACACAGATACGCAGTATTTT
CASSGAGGNTDTQYF
>TRBV15|.|TRBJ1-5|.
TGTGCCACCACAGCAGGGGGCAATCAGCCCCAGCATTTT
CATTAGGNQPQHF
>TRBV30|TRBD1|TRBJ1-5|.
TGTGCCTGGAGCAGGACAGGCCCTAGCAATCAGCCCCAGCATTTT
CAWSRTGPSNQPQHF
>TRBV28|.|TRBJ1-6|few
TGTGCCAGCAATCCCAAAAGATGGGGTACCCTCCACTTT
CASNPKRWGTLHF
>TRBV20-1|.|TRBJ1-1|.
TGCAGTGTTGATTCGAACACTGAAGCTTTCTTT
CSVDSNTEAFF
>TRBV4-1|TRBD1|TRBJ1-5|.
TGCGCCAGCAGCCAAGCTCCCGACAGGGCACTTCAGCCCCAGCATTTT
CASSQAPDRALQPQHF
>TRBV7-9|TRBD1|TRBJ2-7|few
TGTGCCAGCAGCTGGGGCGACAGGGGCAACGAGCAGTACTTC
CASSWGDRGNEQYF
>TRBV4-2|.|TRBJ2-7|few
TGTGCCAGCAGCCAAAGGACCTCGTACGAGCAGTACTTC
CASSQRTSYEQYF
>TRBV5-6|.|TRBJ1-2|.
TGTGCCAGCAGCCTCGGGACCGCCCGTGGCTACACCTTC
CASSLGTARGYTF
>TRBV4-1|TRBD2|TRBJ2-1|.
TGCGCCAGCAGCCAAGCACTAGCGGCGGCTGAGCAGTTCTTC
CASSQALAAAEQFF
>TRBV30|.|TRBJ2-7|.
TGTGCCTGGAGTGACCAGACCGGACGTTACGAGCAGTACTTC
CAWSDQTGRYEQYF
>TRBV5-4|.|TRBJ2-4|once
TGTGCCAGCAGAGATTACAGGGATGACATTCAGTACTTC
CASRDYRDDIQYF
>TRBV4-3|.|TRBJ2-1|few
TGCGCCAGCAGCTTGATGGGTACTAGAGACTACAATGAGCAGTTCTTC
CASSLMGTRDYNEQFF